This T cell receptor (beta chain) appears in the sequencing data of a study of technical replicates of blood from a handful of donors. TCRdb keeps only in-frame clones here, not all; method: immunoSEQ multiplex PCR. The sample yields around 80,000 clones, over 75% seen once. Germline V gives CDR1 MNHEY, CDR2 SMNVEV (reference sequence). Trimming removed 8 bases from V and 7 bases from J; junction bases left unmatched: 10. This CDR3 is built from 13 residues. The rearrangement joins TRBV27 to TRBJ2-7; TRBD2 matches 8 bases. The receptor's source is a human donor in good health. The sample consisted of T cells isolated from PBMCs. CDR3 residues: CASGLSSGREQYF. The CDR3 DNA sequence: TGTGCCAGCGGACTATCAAGCGGGAGAGAGCAGTACTTC.